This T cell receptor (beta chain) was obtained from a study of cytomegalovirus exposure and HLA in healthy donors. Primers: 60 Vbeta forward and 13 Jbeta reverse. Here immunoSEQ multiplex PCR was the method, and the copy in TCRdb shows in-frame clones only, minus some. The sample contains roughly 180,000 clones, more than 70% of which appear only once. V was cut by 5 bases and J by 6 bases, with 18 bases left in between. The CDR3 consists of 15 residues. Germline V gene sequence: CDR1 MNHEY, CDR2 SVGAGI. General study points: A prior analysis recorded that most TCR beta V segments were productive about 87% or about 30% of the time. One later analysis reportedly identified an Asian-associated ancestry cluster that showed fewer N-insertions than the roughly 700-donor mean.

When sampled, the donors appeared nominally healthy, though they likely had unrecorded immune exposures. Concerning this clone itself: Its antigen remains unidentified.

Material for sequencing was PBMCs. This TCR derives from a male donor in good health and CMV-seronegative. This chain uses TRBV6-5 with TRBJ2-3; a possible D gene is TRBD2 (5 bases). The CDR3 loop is CASSPWENLVDTQYF. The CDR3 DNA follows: TGTGCCAGCAGTCCATGGGAGAACTTAGTGGATACGCAGTATTTT.